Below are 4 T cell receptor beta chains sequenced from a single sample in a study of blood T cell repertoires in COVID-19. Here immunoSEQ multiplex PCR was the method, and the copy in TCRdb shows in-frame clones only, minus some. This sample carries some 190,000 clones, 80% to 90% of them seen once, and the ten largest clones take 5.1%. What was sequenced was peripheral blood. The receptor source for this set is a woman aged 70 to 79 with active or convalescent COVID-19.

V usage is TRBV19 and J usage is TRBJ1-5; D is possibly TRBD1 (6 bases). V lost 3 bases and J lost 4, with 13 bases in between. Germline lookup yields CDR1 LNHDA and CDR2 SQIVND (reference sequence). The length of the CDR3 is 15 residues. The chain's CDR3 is CASSIGGQVNQPQHF. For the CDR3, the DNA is TGTGCCAGTAGTATCGGGGGGCAGGTAAATCAGCCCCAGCATTTT.

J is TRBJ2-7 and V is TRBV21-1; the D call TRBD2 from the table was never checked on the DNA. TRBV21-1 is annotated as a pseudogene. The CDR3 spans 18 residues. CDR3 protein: CASSKVGTSGRAVYEQYF. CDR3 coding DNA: TGTGCCAGCAGCAAAGTAGGCACTAGCGGGAGGGCCGTTTACGAGCAGTACTTC.

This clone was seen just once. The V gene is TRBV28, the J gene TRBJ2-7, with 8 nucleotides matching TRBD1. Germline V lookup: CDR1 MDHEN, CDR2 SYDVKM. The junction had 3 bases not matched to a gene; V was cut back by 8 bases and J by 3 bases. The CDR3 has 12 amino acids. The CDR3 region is CASRDRNYEQYF. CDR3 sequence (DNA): TGTGCCAGCCGGGACAGGAACTACGAGCAGTACTTC.

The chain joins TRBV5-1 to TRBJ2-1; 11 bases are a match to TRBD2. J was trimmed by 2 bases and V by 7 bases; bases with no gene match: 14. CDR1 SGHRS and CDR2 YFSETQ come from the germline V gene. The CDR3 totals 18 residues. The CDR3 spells CASRPLYSGRGPYNEQFF. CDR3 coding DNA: TGCGCCAGCCGACCTTTATATAGCGGGAGGGGACCCTACAATGAGCAGTTCTTC.